Shown below are 10 T cell receptor beta chains from a single sample sequenced in a study of T cell responses to AZD1222 COVID-19 vaccine. Clones were sequenced by immunoSEQ multiplex PCR, and TCRdb holds only the in-frame ones, with some missing. Of approximately 110,000 clones in the sample, 88% are singletons; the top ten hold roughly 13%. Sequenced material: peripheral blood, taken on day 0 of MenACWY control vaccination. These receptors all come from an adult in good health.

J is TRBJ2-1 and V is TRBV29-1; D might be TRBD2 (6 bases). CDR3 size: 13 residues. The germline V gene has CDR1 SQVTM and CDR2 ANQGSEA. V lost 1 base, J lost 6 bases, and 10 bases lay in between. CDR3 sequence: CSVEGSGPNEQFF. The DNA of the CDR3 is TGCAGCGTTGAAGGTAGCGGACCCAATGAGCAGTTCTTC.

This rearrangement joins TRBV25-1 to TRBJ1-5; tentative D call: TRBD1 (5 bases). This CDR3 is built from 15 residues. Germline V lookup: CDR1 MGHDK, CDR2 SYGVNS. With 0 bases removed from V and 1 base from J, the gap between germline ends came to 7 bases. The CDR3 spells CASSEYGDSNQPQHF. CDR3 DNA: TGTGCCAGCAGTGAATATGGGGACAGCAATCAGCCCCAGCATTTT.

J is TRBJ1-2 and V is TRBV28; D is unclear. V gave up 2 bases and J gave up 0 bases, with 10 bases separating them. Germline values: CDR1 MDHEN, CDR2 SYDVKM. The CDR3 covers 15 residues. CDR3 residues: CASSLLQLANYGYTF. CDR3 nucleotides: TGTGCCAGCAGTTTACTACAATTAGCTAACTATGGCTACACCTTC.

V usage is TRBV30 and J usage is TRBJ2-2; the D gene is possibly TRBD2 (7 bases). This CDR3 has 14 residues. Trimming left V 7 bases short and J 2 bases short, with 14 bases between. Germline V CDR1 and CDR2: GTSNPN, SVGIG (reference sequence). The CDR3 loop is CASKGGLNTGELFF. CDR3 sequence (DNA): TGTGCCTCAAAGGGGGGGTTAAACACCGGGGAGCTGTTTTTT.

V usage is TRBV28 and J usage is TRBJ2-7; 9 positions agree with TRBD1. The CDR3 length is 15 residues. V lost 6 bases, J lost 5 bases, and 11 bases stayed unmatched. CDR1 is MDHEN, CDR2 SYDVKM, per germline. The DNA for the CDR3 is TGTGCCAGCAGAACCTTTGGGACAGGGATCAACGAGCAGTACTTC. Translating gives CASRTFGTGINEQYF.

The rearrangement joins TRBV24-1 to TRBJ1-1; D possibly corresponds to TRBD1 (5 bases). This CDR3 is built from 12 residues. Germline values: CDR1 KGHDR, CDR2 SFDVKD. The V and J ends lost 1 base and 10 bases respectively, with 9 bases between them. The DNA for the CDR3 is TGTGCCACCAGTGATTTTTGGGGGAGAGCTTTCTTT. Translating it yields CATSDFWGRAFF.

The chain links TRBV5-4 to TRBJ1-2, with 9 nucleotides matching TRBD1. This CDR3 region has 15 residues. V was clipped by 3 bases and J by 7 bases; unmatched bases: 10. CDR1 and CDR2 (germline): SGHNT, YYREEE (reference sequence). The CDR3 sequence: CASSSRDRDYFGYTF. As DNA, the CDR3 is TGTGCCAGCAGCTCCCGGGACAGGGATTACTTTGGCTACACCTTC.

The sample holds one count of this clone. The gene calls are TRBV16 and TRBJ1-2; 12 nucleotides agree with TRBD1. Trimming removed 2 bases from V and 8 bases from J; junction bases left unmatched: 12. Germline V gene data show CDR1 as KGHSY and CDR2 as FQNENV. This CDR3 is built from 17 residues. CDR3 DNA sequence: TGTGCCAGCAGCCAAACGGAAGGGACAGGGGGCTTAGGAGGCTACACCTTC. Its translation is CASSQTEGTGGLGGYTF.

This clone occurred a few times. This chain connects TRBV7-2 to TRBJ1-5, with TRBD1 as a possible D gene (5 bases). Germline loops: CDR1 SGHTA, CDR2 FQGNSA. The CDR3 sequence is 15 residues long. Trimming took 5 bases from V and 2 from J, leaving 13 bases between them. Written as DNA, the CDR3 is TGTGCCAGCAGCCCTAGGGGTTTCGGCAATCAGCCCCAGCATTTT. It specifies CASSPRGFGNQPQHF.

The V gene is TRBV24-1, the J gene TRBJ2-7; D uncertain. Looked up from germline, CDR1 is KGHDR and CDR2 is SFDVKD. The CDR3 runs 15 residues. V was shortened by 3 bases and J by 4 bases, with 15 bases between the two germline ends. The CDR3: CATSDPRGQTYEQYF. As DNA, the CDR3 is TGTGCCACCAGTGATCCCCGTGGCCAGACATACGAGCAGTACTTC.